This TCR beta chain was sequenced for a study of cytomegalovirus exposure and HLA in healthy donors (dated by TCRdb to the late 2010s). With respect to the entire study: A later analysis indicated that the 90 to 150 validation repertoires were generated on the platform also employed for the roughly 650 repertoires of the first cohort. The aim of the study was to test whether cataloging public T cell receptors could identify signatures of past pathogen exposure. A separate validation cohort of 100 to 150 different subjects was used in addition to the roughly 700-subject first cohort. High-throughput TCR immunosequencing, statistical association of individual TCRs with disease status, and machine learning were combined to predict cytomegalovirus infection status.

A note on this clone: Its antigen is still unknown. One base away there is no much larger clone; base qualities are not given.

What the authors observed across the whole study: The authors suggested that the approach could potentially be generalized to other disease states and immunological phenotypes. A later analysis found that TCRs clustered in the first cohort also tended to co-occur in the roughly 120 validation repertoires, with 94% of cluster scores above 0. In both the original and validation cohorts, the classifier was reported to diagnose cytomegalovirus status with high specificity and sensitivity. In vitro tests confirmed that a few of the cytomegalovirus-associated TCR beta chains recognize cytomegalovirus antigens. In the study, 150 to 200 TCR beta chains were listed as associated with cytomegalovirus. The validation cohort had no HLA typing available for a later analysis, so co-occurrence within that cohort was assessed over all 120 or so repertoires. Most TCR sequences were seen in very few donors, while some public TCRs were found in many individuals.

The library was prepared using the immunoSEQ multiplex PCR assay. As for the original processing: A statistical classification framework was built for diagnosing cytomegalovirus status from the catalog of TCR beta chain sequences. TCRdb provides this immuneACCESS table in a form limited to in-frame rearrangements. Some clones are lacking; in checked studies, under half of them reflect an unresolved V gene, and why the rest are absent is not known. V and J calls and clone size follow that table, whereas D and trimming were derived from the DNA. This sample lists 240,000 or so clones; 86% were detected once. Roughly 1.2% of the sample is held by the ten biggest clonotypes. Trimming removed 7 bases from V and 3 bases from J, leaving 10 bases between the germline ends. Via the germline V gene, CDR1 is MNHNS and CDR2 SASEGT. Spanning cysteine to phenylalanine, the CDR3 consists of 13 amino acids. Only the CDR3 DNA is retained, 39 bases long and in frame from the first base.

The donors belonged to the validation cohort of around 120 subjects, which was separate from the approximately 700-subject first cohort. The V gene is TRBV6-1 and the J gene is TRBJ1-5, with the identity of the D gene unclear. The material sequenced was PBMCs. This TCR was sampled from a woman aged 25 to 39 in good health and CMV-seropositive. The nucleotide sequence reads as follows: TGTGCCAGCATGTACGGGGACAATCAGCCCCAGCATTTT. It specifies CASMYGDNQPQHF.